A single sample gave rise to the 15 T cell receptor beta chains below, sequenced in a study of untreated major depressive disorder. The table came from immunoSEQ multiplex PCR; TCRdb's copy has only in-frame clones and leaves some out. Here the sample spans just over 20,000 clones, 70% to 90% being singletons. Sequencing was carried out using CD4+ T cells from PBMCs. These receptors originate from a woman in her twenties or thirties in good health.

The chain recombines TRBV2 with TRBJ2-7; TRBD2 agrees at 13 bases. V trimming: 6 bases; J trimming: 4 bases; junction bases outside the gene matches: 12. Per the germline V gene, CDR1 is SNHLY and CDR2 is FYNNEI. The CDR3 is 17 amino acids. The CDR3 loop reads CASRLPGLAGSPYEQYF. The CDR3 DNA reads TGTGCCAGCAGACTCCCGGGACTAGCGGGGAGCCCATACGAGCAGTACTTC.

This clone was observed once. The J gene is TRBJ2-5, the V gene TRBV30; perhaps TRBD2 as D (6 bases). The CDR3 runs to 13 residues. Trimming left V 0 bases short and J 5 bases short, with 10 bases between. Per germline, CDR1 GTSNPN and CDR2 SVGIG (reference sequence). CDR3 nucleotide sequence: TGTGCCTGGAGTGTTGGGGGGTTGGAGACCCAGTACTTC. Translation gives CAWSVGGLETQYF.

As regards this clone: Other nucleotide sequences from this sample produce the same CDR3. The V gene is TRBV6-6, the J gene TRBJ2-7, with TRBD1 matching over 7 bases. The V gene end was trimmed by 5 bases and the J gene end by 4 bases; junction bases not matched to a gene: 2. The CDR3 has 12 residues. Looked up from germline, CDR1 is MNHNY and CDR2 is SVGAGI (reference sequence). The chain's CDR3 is CASSGTAYEQYF. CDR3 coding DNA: TGTGCCAGCAGTGGGACAGCGTACGAGCAGTACTTC.

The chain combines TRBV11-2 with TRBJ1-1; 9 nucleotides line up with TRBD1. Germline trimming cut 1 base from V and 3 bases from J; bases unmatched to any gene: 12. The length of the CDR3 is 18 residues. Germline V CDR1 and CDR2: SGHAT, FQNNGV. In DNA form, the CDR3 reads TGTGCCAGCAGCTTAGGCGGTTACAGGGGGCGAGGGGACACTGAAGCTTTCTTT. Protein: CASSLGGYRGRGDTEAFF. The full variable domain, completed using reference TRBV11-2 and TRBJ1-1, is EAGVAQSPRYKIIEKRQSVAFWCNPISGHATLYWYQQILGQGPKLLIQFQNNGVVDDSQLPKDRFSAERLKGVDSTLKIQPAKLEDSAVYLCASSLGGYRGRGDTEAFFGQGTRLTVV.

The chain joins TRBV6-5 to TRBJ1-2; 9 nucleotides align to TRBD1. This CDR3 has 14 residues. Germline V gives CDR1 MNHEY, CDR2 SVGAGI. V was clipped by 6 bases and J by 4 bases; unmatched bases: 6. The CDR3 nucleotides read TGTGCCAGCAGACTCGGACAGGGGATCTATGGCTACACCTTC. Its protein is CASRLGQGIYGYTF.

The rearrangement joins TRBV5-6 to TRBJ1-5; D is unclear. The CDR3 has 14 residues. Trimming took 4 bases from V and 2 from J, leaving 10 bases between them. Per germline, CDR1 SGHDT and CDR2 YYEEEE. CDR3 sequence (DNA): TGTGCCAGCAGCCGCTCCGTGGGCAATCAGCCCCAGCATTTT. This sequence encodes CASSRSVGNQPQHF.

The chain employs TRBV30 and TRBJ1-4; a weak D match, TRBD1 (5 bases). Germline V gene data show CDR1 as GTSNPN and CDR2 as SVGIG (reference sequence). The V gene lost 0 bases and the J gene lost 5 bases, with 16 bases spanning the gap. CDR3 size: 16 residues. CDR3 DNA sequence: TGTGCCTGGAGTGTAGGGGAGGGTAGGGGAAATGAAAAACTGTTTTTT. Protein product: CAWSVGEGRGNEKLFF.

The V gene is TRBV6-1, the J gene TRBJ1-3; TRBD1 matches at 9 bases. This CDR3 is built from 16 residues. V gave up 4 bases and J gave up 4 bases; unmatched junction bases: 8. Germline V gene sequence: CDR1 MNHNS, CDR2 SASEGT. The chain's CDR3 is CASSGLTGGSGNTIYF. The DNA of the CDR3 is TGTGCCAGCAGTGGACTGACAGGGGGTTCAGGAAACACCATATATTTT.

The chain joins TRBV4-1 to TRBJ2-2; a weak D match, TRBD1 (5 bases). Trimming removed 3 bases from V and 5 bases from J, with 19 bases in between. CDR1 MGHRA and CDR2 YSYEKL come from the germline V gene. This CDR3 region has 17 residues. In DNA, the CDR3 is TGCGCCAGCAGCCAGACGGACATGGGGTTTACGACCGGGGAGCTGTTTTTT. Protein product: CASSQTDMGFTTGELFF.

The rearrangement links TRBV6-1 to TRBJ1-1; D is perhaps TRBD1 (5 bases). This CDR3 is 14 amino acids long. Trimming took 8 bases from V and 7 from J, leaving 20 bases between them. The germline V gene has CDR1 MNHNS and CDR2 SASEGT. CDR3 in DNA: TGTGCCAGCTTGTGGGACCGATCCTACCTTGAAGCTTTCTTT. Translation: CASLWDRSYLEAFF.

The CDR3 nucleotides read TGTGCCAGCAGCGTGACCGGACTAAGTGGGACCCAGTACTTC. Translated: CASSVTGLSGTQYF. The V gene is TRBV9, the J gene TRBJ2-5; a weak D match, TRBD2 (6 bases). CDR3 length equals 14 residues. Germline CDR1 and CDR2: SGDLS and YYNGEE. V gave up 2 bases and J gave up 7 bases, with 15 bases separating them. The full variable domain, rest sourced from reference TRBV9 and TRBJ2-5, is DSGVTQTPKHLITATGQRVTLRCSPRSGDLSVYWYQQSLDQGLQFLIQYYNGEERAKGNILERFSAQQFPDLHSELNLSSLELGDSALYFCASSVTGLSGTQYFGPGTRLLVL.

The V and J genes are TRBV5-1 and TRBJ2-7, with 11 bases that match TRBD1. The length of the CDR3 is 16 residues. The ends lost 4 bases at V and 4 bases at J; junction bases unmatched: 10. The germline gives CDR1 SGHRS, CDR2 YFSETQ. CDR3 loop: CASSPQPGQGGYEQYF. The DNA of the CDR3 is TGCGCCAGCAGCCCGCAGCCGGGACAGGGGGGGTACGAGCAGTACTTC.

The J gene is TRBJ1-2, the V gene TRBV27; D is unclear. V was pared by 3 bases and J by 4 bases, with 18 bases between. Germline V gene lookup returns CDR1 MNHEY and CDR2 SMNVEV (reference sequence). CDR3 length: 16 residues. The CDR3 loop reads CASSFGVPTHTYGYTF. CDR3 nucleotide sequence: TGTGCCAGCAGTTTCGGGGTGCCGACCCATACCTATGGCTACACCTTC.

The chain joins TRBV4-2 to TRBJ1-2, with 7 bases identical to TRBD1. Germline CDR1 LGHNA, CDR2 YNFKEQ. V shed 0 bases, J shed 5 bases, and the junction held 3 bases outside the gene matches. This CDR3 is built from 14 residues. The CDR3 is CASSQDDREYGYTF. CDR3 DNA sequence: TGTGCCAGCAGCCAAGACGACAGGGAGTATGGCTACACCTTC.

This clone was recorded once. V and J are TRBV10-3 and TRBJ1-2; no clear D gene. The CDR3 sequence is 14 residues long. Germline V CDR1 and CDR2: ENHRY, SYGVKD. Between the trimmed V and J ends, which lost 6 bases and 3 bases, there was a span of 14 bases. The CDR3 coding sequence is TGTGCCATCAGGGCCGCAATTTCAGACTATGGCTACACCTTC. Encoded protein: CAIRAAISDYGYTF.